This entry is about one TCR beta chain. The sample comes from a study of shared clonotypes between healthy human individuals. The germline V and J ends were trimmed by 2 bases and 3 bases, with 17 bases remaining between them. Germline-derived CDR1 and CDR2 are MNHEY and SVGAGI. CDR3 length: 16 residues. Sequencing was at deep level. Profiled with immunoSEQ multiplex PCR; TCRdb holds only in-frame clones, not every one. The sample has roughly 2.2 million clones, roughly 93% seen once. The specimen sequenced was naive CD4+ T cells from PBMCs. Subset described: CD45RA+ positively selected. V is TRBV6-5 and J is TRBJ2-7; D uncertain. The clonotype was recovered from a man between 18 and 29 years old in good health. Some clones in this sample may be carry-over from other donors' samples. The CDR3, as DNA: TGTGCCAGCAGTTACCCACCTTCTGCGAGCTACTACGAGCAGTACTTC. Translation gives CASSYPPSASYYEQYF.